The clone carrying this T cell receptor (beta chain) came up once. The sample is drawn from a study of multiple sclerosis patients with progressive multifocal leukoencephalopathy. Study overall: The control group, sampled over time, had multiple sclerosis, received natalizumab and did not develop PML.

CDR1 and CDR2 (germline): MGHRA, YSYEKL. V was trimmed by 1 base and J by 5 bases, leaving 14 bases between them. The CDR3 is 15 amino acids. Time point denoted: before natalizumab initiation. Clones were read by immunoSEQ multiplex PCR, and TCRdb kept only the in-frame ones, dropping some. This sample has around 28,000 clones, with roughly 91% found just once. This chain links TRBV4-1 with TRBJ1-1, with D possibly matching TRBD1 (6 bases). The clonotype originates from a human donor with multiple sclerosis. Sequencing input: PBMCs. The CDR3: CASSQGEGGWTEAFF. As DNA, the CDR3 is TGCGCCAGCAGCCAAGGAGAGGGGGGATGGACTGAAGCTTTCTTT.